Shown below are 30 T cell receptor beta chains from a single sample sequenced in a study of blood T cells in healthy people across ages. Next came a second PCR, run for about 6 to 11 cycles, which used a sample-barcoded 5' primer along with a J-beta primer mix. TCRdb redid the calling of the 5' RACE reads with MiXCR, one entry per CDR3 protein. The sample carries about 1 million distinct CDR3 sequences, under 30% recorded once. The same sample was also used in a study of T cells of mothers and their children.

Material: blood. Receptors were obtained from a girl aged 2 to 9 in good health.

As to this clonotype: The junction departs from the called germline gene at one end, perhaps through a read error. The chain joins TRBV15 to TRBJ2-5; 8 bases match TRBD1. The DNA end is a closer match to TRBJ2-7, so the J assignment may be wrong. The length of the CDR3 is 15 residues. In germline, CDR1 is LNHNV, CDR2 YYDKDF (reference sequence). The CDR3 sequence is CATGRDRGTHHEQYF. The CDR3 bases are TGTGCCACCGGCAGAGACAGGGGTACCCACCACGAGCAGTACTTC.

The CDR3 here is CSVEDPPDGAETQYF. The CDR3 DNA sequence: TGCAGCGTTGAAGACCCGCCCGATGGCGCGGAGACCCAGTACTTC. This rearrangement joins TRBV29-1 to TRBJ2-5; D not resolved. The CDR3 is made up of 15 amino acids. Germline lookup yields CDR1 SQVTM and CDR2 ANQGSEA. The V gene lost 0 bases and the J gene lost 5 bases, with 16 bases spanning the gap.

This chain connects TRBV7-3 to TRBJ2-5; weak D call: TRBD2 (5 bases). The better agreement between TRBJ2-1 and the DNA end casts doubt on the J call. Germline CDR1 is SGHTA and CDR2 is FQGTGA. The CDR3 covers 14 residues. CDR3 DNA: TGTGCCAGCAGCTGGAAAAGCGGCGGCGATGAGCAGTTCTTC. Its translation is CASSWKSGGDEQFF.

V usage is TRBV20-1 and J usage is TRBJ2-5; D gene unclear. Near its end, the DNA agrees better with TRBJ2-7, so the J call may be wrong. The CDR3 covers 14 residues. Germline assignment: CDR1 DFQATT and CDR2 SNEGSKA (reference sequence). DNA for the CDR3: TGCAGTGCTAGAGATGAAATGGGGAACTACGAGCAGTACTTC. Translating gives CSARDEMGNYEQYF.

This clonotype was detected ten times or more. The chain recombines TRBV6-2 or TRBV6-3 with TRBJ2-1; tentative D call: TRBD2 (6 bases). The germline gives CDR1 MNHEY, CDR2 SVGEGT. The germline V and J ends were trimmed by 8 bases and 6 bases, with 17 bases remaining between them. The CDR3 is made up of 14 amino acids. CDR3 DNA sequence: TGTGCCAGCCTCAGTCCCATGGAGGGCAATGAGCAGTTCTTC. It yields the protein CASLSPMEGNEQFF.

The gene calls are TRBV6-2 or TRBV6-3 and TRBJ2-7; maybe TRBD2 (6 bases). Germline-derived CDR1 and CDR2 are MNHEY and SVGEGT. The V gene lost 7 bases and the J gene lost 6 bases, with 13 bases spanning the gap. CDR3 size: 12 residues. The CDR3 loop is CASTPGTPEQYF. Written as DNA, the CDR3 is TGTGCCAGCACTCCCGGGACTCCCGAGCAGTACTTC.

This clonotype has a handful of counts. The CDR3 spells CSVPYPQGQTQYF. The CDR3 DNA reads as TGCAGCGTTCCATACCCTCAGGGCCAGACCCAGTACTTC. The chain is built from TRBV29-1 and TRBJ2-5; TRBD1 might be the D (5 bases). The CDR3 is 13 amino acids. Germline V gene data show CDR1 as SQVTM and CDR2 as ANQGSEA. With 5 bases removed from V and 6 bases from J, the gap between germline ends came to 16 bases.

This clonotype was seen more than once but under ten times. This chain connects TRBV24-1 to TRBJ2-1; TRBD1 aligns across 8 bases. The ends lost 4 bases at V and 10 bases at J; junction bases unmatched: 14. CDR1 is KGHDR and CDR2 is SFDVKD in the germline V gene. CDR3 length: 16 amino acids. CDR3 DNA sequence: TGTGCCACCAGTGACCACGCCGGGACAGGTGATCGGGAGCAGTTCTTC. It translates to CATSDHAGTGDREQFF.

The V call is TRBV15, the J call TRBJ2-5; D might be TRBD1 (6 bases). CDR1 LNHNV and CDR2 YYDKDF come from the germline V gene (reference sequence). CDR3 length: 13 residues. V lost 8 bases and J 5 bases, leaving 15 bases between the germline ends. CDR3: CATSRNQGETQYF. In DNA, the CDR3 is TGTGCCACCTCGCGTAACCAGGGGGAGACCCAGTACTTC.

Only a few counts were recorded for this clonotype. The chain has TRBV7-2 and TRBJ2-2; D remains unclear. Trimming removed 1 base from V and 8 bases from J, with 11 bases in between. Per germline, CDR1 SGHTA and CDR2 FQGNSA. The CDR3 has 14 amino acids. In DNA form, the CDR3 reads TGTGCCAGCAGCTTAGTTGCACCTTTGGGGGAGCTGTTTTTT. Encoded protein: CASSLVAPLGELFF.

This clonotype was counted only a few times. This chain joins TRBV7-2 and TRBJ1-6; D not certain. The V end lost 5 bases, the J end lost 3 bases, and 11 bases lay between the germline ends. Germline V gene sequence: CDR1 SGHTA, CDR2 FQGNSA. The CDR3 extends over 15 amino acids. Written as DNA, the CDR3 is TGTGCCAGCAGCCCCCAGAGTTTCTATAATTCACCCCTCCACTTT. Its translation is CASSPQSFYNSPLHF.

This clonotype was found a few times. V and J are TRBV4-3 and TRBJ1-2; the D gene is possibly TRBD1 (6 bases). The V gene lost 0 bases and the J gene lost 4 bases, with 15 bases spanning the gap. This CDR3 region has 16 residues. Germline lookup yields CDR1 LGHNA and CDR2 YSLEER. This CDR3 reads CASSQDPLQGSYGYTF. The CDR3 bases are TGCGCCAGCAGCCAAGACCCTTTACAGGGTAGCTATGGCTACACCTTC.

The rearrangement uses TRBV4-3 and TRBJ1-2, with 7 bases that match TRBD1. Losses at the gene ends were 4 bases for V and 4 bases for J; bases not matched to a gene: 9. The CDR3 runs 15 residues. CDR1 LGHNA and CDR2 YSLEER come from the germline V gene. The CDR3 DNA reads TGCGCCAGCAGCCGAGAAGACAGGGAGGTCTATGGCTACACCTTC. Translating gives CASSREDREVYGYTF.

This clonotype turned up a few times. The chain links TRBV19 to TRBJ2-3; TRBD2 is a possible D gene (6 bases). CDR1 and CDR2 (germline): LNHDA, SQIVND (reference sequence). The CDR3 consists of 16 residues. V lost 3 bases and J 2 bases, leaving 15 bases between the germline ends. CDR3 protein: CASSIGWDSPTDTQYF. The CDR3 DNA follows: TGTGCCAGTAGTATTGGGTGGGACTCCCCCACAGATACGCAGTATTTT.

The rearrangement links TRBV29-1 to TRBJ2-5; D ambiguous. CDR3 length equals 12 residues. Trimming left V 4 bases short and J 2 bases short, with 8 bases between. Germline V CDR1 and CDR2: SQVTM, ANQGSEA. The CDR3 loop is CSVGNTQETQYF. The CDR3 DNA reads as TGCAGCGTTGGGAATACTCAAGAGACCCAGTACTTC. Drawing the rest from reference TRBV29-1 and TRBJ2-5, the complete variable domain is SAVISQKPSRDICQRGTSLTIQCQVDSQVTMMFWYRQQPGQSLTLIATANQGSEATYESGFVIDKFPISRPNLTFSTLTVSNMSPEDSSIYLCSVGNTQETQYFGPGTRLLVL.

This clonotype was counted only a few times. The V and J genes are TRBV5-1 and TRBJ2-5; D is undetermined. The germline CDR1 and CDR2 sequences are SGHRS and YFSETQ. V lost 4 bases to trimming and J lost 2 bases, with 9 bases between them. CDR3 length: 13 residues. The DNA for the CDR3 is TGCGCCAGCAGCACTCTTGGTCAAGAGACCCAGTACTTC. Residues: CASSTLGQETQYF.

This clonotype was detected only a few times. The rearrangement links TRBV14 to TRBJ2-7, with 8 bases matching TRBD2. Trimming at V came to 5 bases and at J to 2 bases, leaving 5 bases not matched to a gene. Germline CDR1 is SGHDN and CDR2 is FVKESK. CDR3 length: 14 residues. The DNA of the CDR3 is TGTGCCAGCAGCAAAAGACTAGCGCCCTACGAGCAGTACTTC. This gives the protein CASSKRLAPYEQYF.

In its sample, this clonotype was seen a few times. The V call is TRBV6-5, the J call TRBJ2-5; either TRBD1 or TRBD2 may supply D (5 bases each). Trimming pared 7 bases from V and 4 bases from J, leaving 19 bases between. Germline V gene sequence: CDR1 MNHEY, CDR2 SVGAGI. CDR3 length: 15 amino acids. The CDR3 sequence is CASTDGAGSVETQYF. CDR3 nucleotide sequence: TGTGCCAGCACCGACGGGGCAGGGTCGGTAGAGACCCAGTACTTC.

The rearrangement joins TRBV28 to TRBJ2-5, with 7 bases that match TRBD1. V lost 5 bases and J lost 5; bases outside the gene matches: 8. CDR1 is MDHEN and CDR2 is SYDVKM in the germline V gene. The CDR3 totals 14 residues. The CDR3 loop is CASSKPQGWETQYF. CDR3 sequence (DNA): TGTGCCAGCAGTAAACCACAGGGGTGGGAGACCCAGTACTTC.

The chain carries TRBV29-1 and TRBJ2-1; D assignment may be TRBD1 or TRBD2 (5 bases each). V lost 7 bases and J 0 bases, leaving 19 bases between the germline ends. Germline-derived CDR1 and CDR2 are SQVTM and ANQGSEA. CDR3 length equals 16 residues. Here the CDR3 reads CSARGGFGGSYNEQFF. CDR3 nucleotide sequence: TGCAGCGCTCGGGGCGGGTTTGGGGGCTCCTACAATGAGCAGTTCTTC.

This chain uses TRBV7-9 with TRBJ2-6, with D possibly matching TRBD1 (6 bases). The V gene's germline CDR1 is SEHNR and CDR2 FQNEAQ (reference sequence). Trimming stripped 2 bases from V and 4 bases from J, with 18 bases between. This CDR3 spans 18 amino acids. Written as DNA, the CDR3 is TGTGCCAGCAGCTTACCATCTGGGGGCGGCCCGGGGGCCAACGTCCTGACTTTC. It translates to CASSLPSGGGPGANVLTF.

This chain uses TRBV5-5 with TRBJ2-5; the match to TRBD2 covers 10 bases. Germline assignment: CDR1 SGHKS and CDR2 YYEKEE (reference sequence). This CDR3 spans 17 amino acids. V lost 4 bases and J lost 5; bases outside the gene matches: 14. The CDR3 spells CASSPTFTSGVWETQYF. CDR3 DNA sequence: TGTGCCAGCAGCCCCACGTTTACTAGCGGGGTATGGGAGACCCAGTACTTC. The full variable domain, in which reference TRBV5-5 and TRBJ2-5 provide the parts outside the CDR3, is DAGVTQSPTHLIKTRGQQVTLRCSPISGHKSVSWYQQVLGQGPQFIFQYYEKEERGRGNFPDRFSARQFPNYSSELNVNALLLGDSALYLCASSPTFTSGVWETQYFGPGTRLLVL.

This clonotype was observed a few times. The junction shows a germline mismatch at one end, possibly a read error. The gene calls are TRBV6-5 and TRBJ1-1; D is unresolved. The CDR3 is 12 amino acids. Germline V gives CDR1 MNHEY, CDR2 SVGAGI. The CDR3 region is CVSSYNQDRAFF. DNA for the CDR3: TGTGTCAGCAGTTACAACCAAGATAGGGCTTTCTTT.

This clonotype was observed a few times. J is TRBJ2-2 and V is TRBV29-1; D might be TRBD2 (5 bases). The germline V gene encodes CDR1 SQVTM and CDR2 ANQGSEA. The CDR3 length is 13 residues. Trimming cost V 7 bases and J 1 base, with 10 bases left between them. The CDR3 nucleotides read TGCAGCGCTACTGAGGGGAACACCGGGGAGCTGTTTTTT. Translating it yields CSATEGNTGELFF.

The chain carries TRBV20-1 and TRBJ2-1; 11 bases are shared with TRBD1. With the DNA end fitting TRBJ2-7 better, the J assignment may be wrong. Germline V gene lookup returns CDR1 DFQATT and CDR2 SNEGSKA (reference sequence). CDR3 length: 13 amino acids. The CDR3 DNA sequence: TGCAGTGCCAAGGGACAGGGGGCCTACGAGCAGTACTTC. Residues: CSAKGQGAYEQYF.

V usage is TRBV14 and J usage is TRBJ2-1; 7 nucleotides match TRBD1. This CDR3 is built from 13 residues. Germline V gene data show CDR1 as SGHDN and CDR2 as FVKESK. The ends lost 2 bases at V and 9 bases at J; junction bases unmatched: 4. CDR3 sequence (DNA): TGTGCCAGCAGCCAAATAGGGGGCGGTGAGCAGTTCTTC. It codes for CASSQIGGGEQFF.

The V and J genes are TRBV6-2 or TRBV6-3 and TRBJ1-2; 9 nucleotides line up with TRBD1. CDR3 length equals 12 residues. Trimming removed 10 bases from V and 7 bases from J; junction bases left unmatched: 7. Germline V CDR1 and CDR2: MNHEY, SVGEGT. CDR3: CAIGQGPPGYTF. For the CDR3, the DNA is TGTGCCATTGGACAGGGGCCGCCTGGCTACACCTTC.

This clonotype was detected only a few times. The CDR3 DNA is TGTGCCAGTGCACGGACAGGGACCTACGAGCAGTACTTC. It translates to CASARTGTYEQYF. This sequence joins TRBV27 and TRBJ2-7, with TRBD1 matching over 8 bases. Germline V lookup: CDR1 MNHEY, CDR2 SMNVEV (reference sequence). CDR3 length: 13 amino acids. With V trimmed by 9 bases and J by 2 bases, 6 bases remained unmatched.

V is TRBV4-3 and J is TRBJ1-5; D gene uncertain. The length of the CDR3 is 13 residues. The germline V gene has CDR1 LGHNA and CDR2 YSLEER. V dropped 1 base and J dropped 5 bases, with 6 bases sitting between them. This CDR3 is CASSQVLDQPQHF. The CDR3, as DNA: TGCGCCAGCAGCCAAGTTCTGGATCAGCCCCAGCATTTT.

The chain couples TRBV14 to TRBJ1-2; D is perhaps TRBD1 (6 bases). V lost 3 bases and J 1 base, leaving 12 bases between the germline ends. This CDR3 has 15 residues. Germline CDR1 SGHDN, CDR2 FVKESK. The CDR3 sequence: CASSQDSSFNYGYTF. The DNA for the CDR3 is TGTGCCAGCAGCCAGGACAGCAGCTTTAACTATGGCTACACCTTC.